This is a list of T cell receptor beta chains from one sample in a study of cytomegalovirus exposure and HLA in healthy donors. The data were produced by immunoSEQ multiplex PCR, yet TCRdb's version contains in-frame clones alone and is incomplete. The sample comprises 100,000 to 150,000 clones, approximately 84% of which are singletons, and about 1.5% rests with the top ten. The sequenced sample consisted of PBMCs. These receptors were obtained from a woman aged 18-29 years in good health and CMV-seronegative. The CDR3 runs from the conserved cysteine through the conserved F or W. D genes are given only for firm matches. Only part of the rows carry a size: once, few, many, or a class if the clone is expanded.

16	-	-	TRBV18	TRBJ1-1	TGTGCCAGCTCCACCTCAGGGCAAGCAAAGAACACTGAAGCTTTCTTT	CASSTSGQAKNTEAFF
14	TRBD1	-	TRBV7-9	TRBJ1-1	TGTGCCAGCAGCTCCGGGACAGGGAACACTGAAGCTTTCTTT	CASSSGTGNTEAFF
16	-	few	TRBV5-5	TRBJ1-5	TGTGCCAGCAGCCGTACTTTAACAGGCATCAATCAGCCCCAGCATTTT	CASSRTLTGINQPQHF
12	-	-	TRBV9	TRBJ1-1	TGTGCCAGCAGCGTAGAGGGGACTGAAGCTTTCTTT	CASSVEGTEAFF
13	-	-	TRBV30	TRBJ1-3	TGTGCCTGGAGTCTCCGCTCTGGAAACACCATATATTTT	CAWSLRSGNTIYF
15	TRBD1	-	TRBV7-8	TRBJ2-7	TGTGCCAGCAGCACGACAGGGGATTTCTCCTACGAGCAGTACTTC	CASSTTGDFSYEQYF
13	-	-	TRBV7-2	TRBJ2-1	TGTGCCAGCAGCTTAAATCGGGCGGGGCCGTTATTCTTC	CASSLNRAGPLFF
15	TRBD1	-	TRBV7-2	TRBJ1-2	TGTGCCAGCAGCACTCGGACAGGACCGAACTATGGCTACACCTTC	CASSTRTGPNYGYTF
19	TRBD2	-	TRBV6-4	TRBJ2-3	TGTGCCAGCAGTCCCGGACTAGCGGGAGTCTCGTGGAAGACAGATACGCAGTATTTT	CASSPGLAGVSWKTDTQYF
15	TRBD2	-	TRBV10-3	TRBJ2-2	TGTGCCATCAGCCTGACTAGCGACGGTGCCGGGGAGCTGTTTTTT	CAISLTSDGAGELFF
15	-	-	TRBV7-2	TRBJ1-2	TGTGCCAGCAGCTCCCGTACAGGGACGCCCTATGGCTACACCTTC	CASSSRTGTPYGYTF
12	TRBD2	once	TRBV6-6	TRBJ2-7	TGTGCCACCGGGACTAGCGGCTACGAGCAGTACTTC	CATGTSGYEQYF
15	-	-	TRBV15	TRBJ1-1	TGTGCCACCAGCAGAGGCCCAGGGGAGCAGACTGAAGCTTTCTTT	CATSRGPGEQTEAFF
18	TRBD1	-	TRBV7-4	TRBJ1-1	TGTGCCAGCAGCTTAGGGGACAGGGATACATGCGCGAACACTGAAGCTTTCTTT	CASSLGDRDTCANTEAFF
16	TRBD1	-	TRBV7-8	TRBJ2-7	TGTGCCAGCAGCCCTCTCTTGGGACAGCGCGCCTACGAGCAGTACTTC	CASSPLLGQRAYEQYF
12	TRBD1	-	TRBV2	TRBJ2-2	TGTGCCAGCAACAGGGGCGGAGGGGAGCTGTTTTTT	CASNRGGGELFF
13	-	few	TRBV2	TRBJ2-5	TGTGCCAGCACCCTGTCCCGGCAAGAGACCCAGTACTTC	CASTLSRQETQYF
16	TRBD2	-	TRBV6-5	TRBJ2-7	TGTGCCAGCAGTTACTCCGCCGGACTAGCGTATTACGAGCAGTACTTC	CASSYSAGLAYYEQYF
16	-	few	TRBV19	TRBJ1-2	TGTGCCAGTAGTATAGATACTGGGACAACTAACTATGGCTACACCTTC	CASSIDTGTTNYGYTF
14	TRBD2	-	TRBV5-1	TRBJ2-1	TGCGCCAGCAGCTTGAAGGCGGGGGACAATGAGCAGTTCTTC	CASSLKAGDNEQFF
14	-	few	TRBV5-4	TRBJ1-1	TGTGCCAGCAGCTTAGACAGAGCGAACACTGAAGCTTTCTTT	CASSLDRANTEAFF
12	-	-	TRBV5-1	TRBJ1-1	TGCGCCAGCAGCTTCGATGCAGGGCAAGCTTTCTTT	CASSFDAGQAFF
12	-	-	TRBV19	TRBJ2-1	TGTGCCAGTAGTATAGCGGCGGGGGAGCAGTTCTTC	CASSIAAGEQFF
17	TRBD2	once	TRBV11-2	TRBJ2-1	TGTGCCAGCAAATCAATTCAAGGGACTAGGGACTACAATGAGCAGTTCTTC	CASKSIQGTRDYNEQFF
14	-	-	TRBV27	TRBJ2-7	TGTGCCAGCAGTTCACGGGTGGCACCCCAGAAGCAGTACTTC	CASSSRVAPQKQYF
15	TRBD1	-	TRBV25-1	TRBJ1-6	TGTGCCAGCACTTCCGACAGGGGGCTAGGGGGACCCCTCCACTTT	CASTSDRGLGGPLHF
14	TRBD1	-	TRBV29-1	TRBJ2-3	TGCAGCGTCGGACAGGGGGGCTCTACAGATACGCAGTATTTT	CSVGQGGSTDTQYF
14	-	-	TRBV6-6	TRBJ1-2	TGTGCCAGCAGCTCGAGGGAACCTCTTATGTACTACACCTTC	CASSSREPLMYYTF
16	-	-	TRBV5-5	TRBJ2-7	TGTGCCAGCAGCTCCGAAAGGGCGACAGTTGACTACGAGCAGTACTTC	CASSSERATVDYEQYF
12	-	-	TRBV19	TRBJ2-7	TGTGCCAGTAGTCCAGGGGGGTACGAGCAGTACTTC	CASSPGGYEQYF
15	TRBD1	-	TRBV5-6	TRBJ2-3	TGTGCCAGCAGCTTGGTGGGACAGAACACAGATACGCAGTATTTT	CASSLVGQNTDTQYF
15	TRBD1	-	TRBV5-4	TRBJ1-1	TGTGCCAGTTCCGGGACAGGGGGGATGAACACTGAAGCTTTCTTT	CASSGTGGMNTEAFF
16	TRBD2	-	TRBV6-1	TRBJ2-1	TGTGCCAGCAGTGAAGGGAGCGGGAGATTCGGGAATGAGCAGTTCTTC	CASSEGSGRFGNEQFF
13	-	few	TRBV9	TRBJ2-7	TGTGCCAGCAGCTATGAGGGTGACCACGAGCAGTACTTC	CASSYEGDHEQYF
15	-	-	TRBV5-1	TRBJ2-3	TGCGCCAGCAGGGTAGCCCAGATTAGCACAGATACGCAGTATTTT	CASRVAQISTDTQYF
16	-	-	TRBV5-4	TRBJ2-7	TGTGCCAGCAGCTCCCACCCTGGACAGATTCCCGACGAGCAGTACTTC	CASSSHPGQIPDEQYF
17	-	-	TRBV6-1	TRBJ1-5	TGTGCCAGCAGTGACGGGGTATCGGTGGCGAGCAATCAGCCCCAGCATTTT	CASSDGVSVASNQPQHF
13	-	-	TRBV4-2	TRBJ1-1	TGTGCCAGCAGCAATACAGTGAACACTGAAGCTTTCTTT	CASSNTVNTEAFF
16	-	few	TRBV5-6	TRBJ2-1	TGTGCCAGCAGCTCCTACCAGGGGAGCTCCTACAATGAGCAGTTCTTC	CASSSYQGSSYNEQFF
15	-	-	TRBV9	TRBJ1-3	TGTGCCAGCAGCGTAGCTCACAGGGAGGGAAACACCATATATTTT	CASSVAHREGNTIYF
13	-	-	TRBV15	TRBJ1-5	TGTGCCACCAGCCTGGCATCCCATCAGCCCCAGCATTTT	CATSLASHQPQHF
14	-	-	TRBV5-4	TRBJ1-1	TGTGCCAGCAGCTTGGGCCAGATGAACACTGAAGCTTTCTTT	CASSLGQMNTEAFF
16	TRBD2	-	TRBV6-5	TRBJ2-1	TGTGCCAGCAGTTACCCACTAGCGGGAGGACTGGATGAGCAGTTCTTC	CASSYPLAGGLDEQFF
13	TRBD1	-	TRBV9	TRBJ2-2	TGTGCCAGCAGCCTGGACAGGACTGGGGAGCTGTTTTTT	CASSLDRTGELFF
15	TRBD2	-	TRBV2	TRBJ2-3	TGTGCCAGCAGTGCGAATAGCGGGAGGCTCGATACGCAGTATTTT	CASSANSGRLDTQYF
14	-	-	TRBV10-3	TRBJ1-2	TGTGCCATCAGTGAGGGAGGGACCAACTATGGCTACACCTTC	CAISEGGTNYGYTF
11	-	-	TRBV10-3	TRBJ1-2	TGTGCCATCAGTGAGTCTTATAACAGGGCCTTC	CAISESYNRAF
15	-	few	TRBV15	TRBJ1-5	TGTGCCACCAGCAGAGATGACACGATAGGTCAGCCCCAGCATTTT	CATSRDDTIGQPQHF
17	TRBD1	once	TRBV10-3	TRBJ1-3	TGTGCCATCAGTTCCTTCAGGGGGCAGGTTGGTGGAAACACCATATATTTT	CAISSFRGQVGGNTIYF
16	TRBD1	-	TRBV7-8	TRBJ2-1	TGTGCCAGCAGCCCGAGACAGGGAGCACATCTAAATGAGCAGTTCTTC	CASSPRQGAHLNEQFF
14	TRBD1	-	TRBV5-1	TRBJ1-4	TGCGCCAGCAGCTTGGAGGGACAGAATGAAAAACTGTTTTTT	CASSLEGQNEKLFF
14	-	few	TRBV4-2	TRBJ2-5	TGTGCCAGCAGCCAAGACGTGGCGGCGGAGACCCAGTACTTC	CASSQDVAAETQYF
16	TRBD2	-	TRBV5-1	TRBJ2-7	TGCGCCAGCAGCTGGGCCGGGACTAGCGGCACCTACGAGCAGTACTTC	CASSWAGTSGTYEQYF